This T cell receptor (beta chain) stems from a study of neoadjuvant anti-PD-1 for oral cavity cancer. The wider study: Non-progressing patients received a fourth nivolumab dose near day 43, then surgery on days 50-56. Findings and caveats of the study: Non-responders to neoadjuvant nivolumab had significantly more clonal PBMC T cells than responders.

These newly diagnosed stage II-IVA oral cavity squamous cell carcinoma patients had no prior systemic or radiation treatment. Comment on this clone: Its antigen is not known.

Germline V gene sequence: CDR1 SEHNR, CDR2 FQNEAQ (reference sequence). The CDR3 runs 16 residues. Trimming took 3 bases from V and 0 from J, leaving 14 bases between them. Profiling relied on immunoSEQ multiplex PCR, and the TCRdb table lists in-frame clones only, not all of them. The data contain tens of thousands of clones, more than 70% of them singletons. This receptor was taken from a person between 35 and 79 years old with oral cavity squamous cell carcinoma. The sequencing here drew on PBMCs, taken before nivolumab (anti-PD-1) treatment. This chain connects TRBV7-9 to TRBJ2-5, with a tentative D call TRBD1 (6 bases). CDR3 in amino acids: CASSFHLTGNQETQYF. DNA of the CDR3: TGTGCCAGCAGCTTCCACCTTACAGGGAACCAAGAGACCCAGTACTTC.